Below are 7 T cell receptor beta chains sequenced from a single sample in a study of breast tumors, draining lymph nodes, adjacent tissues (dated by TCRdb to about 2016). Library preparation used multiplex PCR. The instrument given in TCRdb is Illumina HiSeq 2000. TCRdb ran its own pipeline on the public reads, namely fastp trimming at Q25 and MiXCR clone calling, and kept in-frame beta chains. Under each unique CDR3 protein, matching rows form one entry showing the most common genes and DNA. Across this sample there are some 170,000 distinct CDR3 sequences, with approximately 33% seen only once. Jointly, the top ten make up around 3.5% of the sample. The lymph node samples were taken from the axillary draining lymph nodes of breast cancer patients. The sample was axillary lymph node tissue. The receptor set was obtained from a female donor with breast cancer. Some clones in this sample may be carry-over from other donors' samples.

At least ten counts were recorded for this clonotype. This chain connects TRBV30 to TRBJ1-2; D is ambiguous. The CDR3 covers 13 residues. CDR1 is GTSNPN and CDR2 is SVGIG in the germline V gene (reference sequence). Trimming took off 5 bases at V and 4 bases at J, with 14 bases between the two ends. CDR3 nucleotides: TGTGCCTGGGACCCTGAGGGTAGCTATGGCTACACCTTC. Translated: CAWDPEGSYGYTF.

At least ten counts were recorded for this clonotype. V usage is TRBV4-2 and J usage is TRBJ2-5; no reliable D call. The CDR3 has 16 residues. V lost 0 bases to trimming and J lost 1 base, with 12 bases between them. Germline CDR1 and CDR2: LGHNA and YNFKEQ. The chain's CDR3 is CASSQDGSGIQETQYF. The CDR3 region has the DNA TGTGCCAGCAGCCAAGACGGGTCAGGCATCCAAGAGACCCAGTACTTC.

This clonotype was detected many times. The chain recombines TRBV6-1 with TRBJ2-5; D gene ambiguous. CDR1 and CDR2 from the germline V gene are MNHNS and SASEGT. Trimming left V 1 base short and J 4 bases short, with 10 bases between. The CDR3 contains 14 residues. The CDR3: CASSEGAPPETQYF. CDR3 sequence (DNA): TGTGCCAGCAGTGAAGGCGCCCCCCCAGAGACCCAGTACTTC.

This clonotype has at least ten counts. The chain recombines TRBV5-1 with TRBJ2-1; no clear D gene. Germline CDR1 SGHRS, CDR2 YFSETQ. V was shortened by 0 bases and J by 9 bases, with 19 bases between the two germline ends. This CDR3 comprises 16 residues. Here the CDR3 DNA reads TGCGCCAGCAGCTTGGGTGGCGCGATGCGTGAGTGTGAGCAGTTCTTC. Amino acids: CASSLGGAMRECEQFF.

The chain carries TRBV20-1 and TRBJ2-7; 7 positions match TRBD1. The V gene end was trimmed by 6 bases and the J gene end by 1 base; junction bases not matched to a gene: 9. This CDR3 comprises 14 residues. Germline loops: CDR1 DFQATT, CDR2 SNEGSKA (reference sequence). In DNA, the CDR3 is TGCAGTGCCCTAGCCCGGGACAGATCCTACGAGCAGTACTTC. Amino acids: CSALARDRSYEQYF.

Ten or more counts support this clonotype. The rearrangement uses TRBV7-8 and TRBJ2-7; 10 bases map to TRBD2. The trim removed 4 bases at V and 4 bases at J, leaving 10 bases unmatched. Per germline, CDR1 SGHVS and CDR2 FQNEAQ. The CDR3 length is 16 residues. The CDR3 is CASSSSSGRDIYEQYF. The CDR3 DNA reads TGTGCCAGCAGCTCAAGCAGCGGGAGGGATATATACGAGCAGTACTTC. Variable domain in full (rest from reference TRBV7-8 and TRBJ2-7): GAGVSQSPRYKVAKRGQDVALRCDPISGHVSLFWYQQALGQGPEFLTYFQNEAQLDKSGLPSDRFFAERPEGSVSTLKIQRTQQEDSAVYLCASSSSSGRDIYEQYFGPGTRLTVT.

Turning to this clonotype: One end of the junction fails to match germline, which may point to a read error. CDR3 protein: CASNPLDEQCF. DNA for the CDR3: TGTGCCAGCAATCCCCTTGACGAGCAGTGCTTC. The V and J genes are TRBV6-6 and TRBJ2-7; D is ambiguous. The CDR3 is 11 amino acids. Germline V gene lookup returns CDR1 MNHNY and CDR2 SVGAGI (reference sequence).